This TCR beta chain was sequenced for a study of cytomegalovirus exposure and HLA in healthy donors. Study-wide results and limits: Further analysis, carried out later, found HLA-associated TCR beta chains more clonally expanded than equally common other chains. There were several of the most significant clusters that appeared linked to common viral pathogens in a later analysis.

Comments on this clone: Its specificity is not known.

The V gene lost 3 bases and the J gene lost 6 bases, with 12 bases spanning the gap. This CDR3 is 14 amino acids long. The germline V gene has CDR1 SNHLY and CDR2 FYNNEI. The PCR made use of 60 Vbeta and 13 Jbeta primers. Sequenced by immunoSEQ multiplex PCR; TCRdb stores in-frame clones only, minus some. Its table records roughly 73,000 clones. The clonotype comes from a man aged 50 to 59 in good health and CMV-seropositive. The specimen sequenced was PBMCs. The chain carries TRBV2 and TRBJ1-5, with D hard to call. The CDR3 sequence is CASSDLVSGQPQHF. The CDR3 DNA sequence: TGTGCCAGCAGTGACCTGGTTTCGGGTCAGCCCCAGCATTTT.